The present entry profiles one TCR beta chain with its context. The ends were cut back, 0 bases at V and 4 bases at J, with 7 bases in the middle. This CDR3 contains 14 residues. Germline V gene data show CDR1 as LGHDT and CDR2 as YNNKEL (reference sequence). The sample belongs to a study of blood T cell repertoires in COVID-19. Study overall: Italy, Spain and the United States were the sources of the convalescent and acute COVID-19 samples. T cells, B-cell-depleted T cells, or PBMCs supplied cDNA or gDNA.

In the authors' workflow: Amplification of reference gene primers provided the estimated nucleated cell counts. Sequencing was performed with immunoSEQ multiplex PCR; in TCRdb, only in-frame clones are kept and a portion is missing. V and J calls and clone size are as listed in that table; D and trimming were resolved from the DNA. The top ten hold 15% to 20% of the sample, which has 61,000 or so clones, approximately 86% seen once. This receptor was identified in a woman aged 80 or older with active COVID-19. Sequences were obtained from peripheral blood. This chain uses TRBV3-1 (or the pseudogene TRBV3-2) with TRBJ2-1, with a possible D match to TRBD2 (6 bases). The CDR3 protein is CASSQDGGYNEQFF. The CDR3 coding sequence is TGTGCCAGCAGCCAAGATGGGGGGTACAATGAGCAGTTCTTC.